Listed below are T cell receptor beta chains from one sample, sequenced in a study of cytomegalovirus exposure and HLA in healthy donors. Only in-frame clones appear in the TCRdb table, and some are missing; sequencing was by immunoSEQ multiplex PCR. Recorded for this sample: 85,000 to 110,000 clones. The specimen sequenced was PBMCs. The receptors were gathered from a man aged 35 to 55 in good health and CMV-seronegative. The CDR3 runs from the conserved cysteine through the conserved F or W. The D gene is left open where the match is weak.

j_call	cdr3_length	v_call	d_call	cdr3_nt	cdr3_aa
TRBJ2-1	10	TRBV20-1	NA	TGCAGTTCGAAGAGAGATGAGCAGTTCTTC	CSSKRDEQFF
TRBJ2-1	14	TRBV27	TRBD1	TGTGCCAGCAGCAGGACAGGGGCCTACAATGAGCAGTTCTTC	CASSRTGAYNEQFF
TRBJ2-3	13	TRBV11-2	NA	TGTGCCAGCAGCTTAGGGGGGGCAGATACGCAGTATTTT	CASSLGGADTQYF
TRBJ1-2	12	TRBV19	TRBD1	TGTGCCAGTCGGACAGGGGCATCGGGCTACACCTTC	CASRTGASGYTF
TRBJ2-1	13	TRBV13	TRBD1	TGTGCCAGCAGCTTGGACAGGGGCGATGAGCAGTTCTTC	CASSLDRGDEQFF
TRBJ2-2	13	TRBV30	TRBD1	TGTGCCTGGTCGAGCAGGGGGACCGGGGAGCTGTTTTTT	CAWSSRGTGELFF
TRBJ2-3	17	TRBV5-1	TRBD2	TGCGCCAGCAGCATCGGGGGGGCGGGAGACGGTTCAGATACGCAGTATTTT	CASSIGGAGDGSDTQYF
TRBJ1-2	13	TRBV7-2	NA	TGTGCCAGCAGCTTTGACAGCAACTATGGCTACACCTTC	CASSFDSNYGYTF
TRBJ1-2	14	TRBV10-2	NA	TGCGCCAGCAGTGAGTCGGGGCGAAACTATGGCTACACCTTC	CASSESGRNYGYTF
TRBJ2-7	14	TRBV6-5	NA	TGTGCCAGCAGCCGGGAGACAGGGTACTACGAGCAGTACTTC	CASSRETGYYEQYF
TRBJ2-1	16	TRBV13	TRBD2	TGTGCCAGCAGCTTTCAGACTAGCTGGCCTTGGAATGAGCAGTTCTTC	CASSFQTSWPWNEQFF
TRBJ1-1	16	TRBV11-2	TRBD1	TGTGCCAGCAGCGCGTCCGAAAGGGGGCTAGTCACTGAAGCTTTCTTT	CASSASERGLVTEAFF
TRBJ2-2	15	TRBV7-2	NA	TGTGCCAGCAGCCCCTCGGGGATTTACACCGGGGAGCTGTTTTTT	CASSPSGIYTGELFF
TRBJ2-7	17	TRBV5-1	TRBD2	TGCGCCAGCAGCGGGGGTCTAGGAGCGGGAGGTTTGCAAGAGCAGTACTTC	CASSGGLGAGGLQEQYF
TRBJ2-3	14	TRBV5-1	TRBD2	TGCGCCAGCAGCTTGGGGGGGGGTACAGATACGCAGTATTTT	CASSLGGGTDTQYF
TRBJ2-1	12	TRBV9	NA	TGTGCCAGCAGCGGCCAGGGGAGATCGTTGTTCTTC	CASSGQGRSLFF
TRBJ2-1	14	TRBV27	NA	TGTGCCAGCAGTGGACTATTACCGGGCAATGAGCAGTTCTTC	CASSGLLPGNEQFF
TRBJ1-2	15	TRBV4-1	NA	TGCGCCAGCAGCCAAAACAGTGGATCTAACTATGGCTACACCTTC	CASSQNSGSNYGYTF
TRBJ2-5	16	TRBV5-5	NA	TGTGCCAGCAGCTTAGGGGCCCGGGACACCCAAGAGACCCAGTACTTC	CASSLGARDTQETQYF
TRBJ2-3	14	TRBV6-4	NA	TGTGCCAGCAGTGACAGGGGGGGTTCAGATACGCAGTATTTT	CASSDRGGSDTQYF
TRBJ1-2	14	TRBV5-1	NA	TGCGCCAGCAGCTTGGGCAGTCGGGGCTATGGCTACACCTTC	CASSLGSRGYGYTF
TRBJ2-3	14	TRBV5-1	NA	TGCGCCAGCAGCTCCGCGACTAGAACAGATACGCAGTATTTT	CASSSATRTDTQYF
TRBJ1-2	14	TRBV28	TRBD1	TGTGCCAGCAGTCTCGGGACAGTTAACTATGGCTACACCTTC	CASSLGTVNYGYTF
TRBJ1-3	15	TRBV7-9	NA	TGTGCCAGCAGCATAACCGGGATGGATGGAAACACCATATATTTT	CASSITGMDGNTIYF
TRBJ1-2	13	TRBV15	NA	TGTGCCACCAGCAGAGTGGGGGCGCCTGGCTACACCTTC	CATSRVGAPGYTF
TRBJ2-2	15	TRBV10-3	TRBD1	TGTGCCATCAGTGAGGGACAGGGGGAAGTCGGGGAGCTGTTTTTT	CAISEGQGEVGELFF
TRBJ2-1	15	TRBV28	NA	TGTGCCAGCAGTTTAGCGGGAAGCTCCTACAATGAGCAGTTCTTC	CASSLAGSSYNEQFF
TRBJ1-3	14	TRBV7-2	NA	TGTGCCAGCAGCTTCGAGAGCTCCGGAAACACCATATATTTT	CASSFESSGNTIYF
TRBJ1-1	18	TRBV9	NA	TGTGCCAGCAGCCTCAAAGCGGGAGTTGGAGGGTTGAACACTGAAGCTTTCTTT	CASSLKAGVGGLNTEAFF
TRBJ2-3	15	TRBV18	TRBD2	TGTGCCAGCGCCAATAGCGGGAGCCGATCAGATACGCAGTATTTT	CASANSGSRSDTQYF
TRBJ1-3	11	TRBV11-2	NA	TGTGCCAGCCAGGGAGGAAACACCATATATTTT	CASQGGNTIYF
TRBJ2-1	14	TRBV5-1	TRBD1	TGCGCCAGCAGCCGACCCCAGGGGGACAATGAGCAGTTCTTC	CASSRPQGDNEQFF
TRBJ2-5	15	TRBV9	NA	TGTGCCAGCAGCGTAGCCGAGGGTCGTGGGGAGACCCAGTACTTC	CASSVAEGRGETQYF
TRBJ1-3	19	TRBV21-1	NA	TGTGCCAGCAGCAAAGCCCGTGACAGGGAAAGTCCCTCTGGAAACACCATATATTTT	CASSKARDRESPSGNTIYF
TRBJ1-1	13	TRBV6-6	NA	TGTGCCAGCTCCCAGGGGTTGAACACTGAAGCTTTCTTT	CASSQGLNTEAFF
TRBJ2-7	14	TRBV6-5	NA	TGTGCCACCATGCGGAGCCCATTAAGCTACGAGCAGTACTTC	CATMRSPLSYEQYF
TRBJ2-7	16	TRBV19	TRBD2	TGTGCCAGTAGTATCTCAGCGGGAGGGACTGGGTACGAGCAGTACTTC	CASSISAGGTGYEQYF
TRBJ1-4	15	TRBV18	NA	TGTGCCAGCTCACCGGACAGCCCCGGACGTGAAAAACTGTTTTTT	CASSPDSPGREKLFF
TRBJ2-2	14	TRBV5-1	NA	TGCGCCAGCAGCTGGAAGGCTGAGGCCGGGGAGCTGTTTTTT	CASSWKAEAGELFF
TRBJ2-7	15	TRBV6-1	TRBD2	TGTGCCAGCAGTACTAGCGGGAGGGTCCCCTACGAGCAGTACTTC	CASSTSGRVPYEQYF